This TCR beta chain emerged from a study of T cells after yellow fever vaccination (dated by TCRdb to between 2018 and 2021). For the study in its entirety: The SMART-Seq v4 Ultra Low Input RNA kit was used to prepare libraries from fractions with low cell numbers. To follow T-cell clones before and after primary and booster YFV17D yellow fever vaccination, bulk TCR alpha and beta repertoires were sequenced over time. The cohort comprised two healthy male donors, one aged 18 to 30 and one aged 30 to 40 years. Blood was drawn at multiple timepoints before and after primary and secondary immunization, with bulk PBMC replicates and cell subsets isolated.

This clonotype came up a few times. Its binding antigen is unknown. Base-call qualities are not available, and no considerably larger clone is one nucleotide away. Instrument on record: Illumina NovaSeq 6000. TCR cDNA was synthesized by 5'RACE template switching, which introduced a universal primer site and unique molecular identifiers. cDNA synthesis was primed from both the TCR alpha and TCR beta constant segments. Library amplification involved two PCR steps, and the second step added sample barcodes and sequencing adapters. Libraries were sequenced on Illumina HiSeq 2500 (2x100 bp) or NovaSeq (2x150 bp). The study's processing was this. MIGEC handled demultiplexing of reads and collapsing into UMI consensus sequences, while MiXCR performed V(D)J alignment. Clonotypes responding to the vaccine were identified with edgeR on replicate PBMC samples, with the criteria of FDR below 0.01 and a log2 fold change above 5 up to day 15. Each bulk clonotype was labeled CD4 or CD8 based on which sequenced repertoire, CD4 or CD8, contained the clonotype at higher abundance. TCRdb reprocessed the public reads (quality trimming at Q25 with fastp, clone calling with MiXCR) and kept in-frame beta chains. Entries are consolidated by CDR3 protein sequence, retaining the most common genes and DNA. TCRdb's processing, not the authors' own work, is the source of the V and J calls. A total of 150,000 to 200,000 distinct CDR3 sequences appear in this sample, approximately 10% of them only once. Roughly a third of the sample is taken by the ten largest.

Paper-wide results and their limitations: FACS-sorted repertoires could contain abundant contaminating clonotypes from the bulk population, so computational filtering was required. Only a couple of donors were included in the study, so the extent to which the findings can be generalized is limited. A small share of clonotypes was detected in both CD4 and CD8 compartments, with the overlap likely arising from convergent recombination. The secondary T-cell response was found to be weaker but faster than the primary response, with a peak reached on day 5 rather than on day 15. After the booster, most clones that had expanded after primary vaccination were detected again (approximately 97% of CD4 and over 75% of CD8), suggesting broad maintenance of memory.

The treatment or condition label, as the study defines it: live attenuated yellow fever vaccine strain. A standard Ficoll-Paque protocol was used to isolate PBMCs from peripheral blood. Dynabeads CD4 and CD8 positive selection kits were used to isolate the CD4 and CD8 T-cell fractions. TriZol was used to extract RNA from bulk PBMCs, from CD4 and CD8 fractions, and from dextramer-positive and dextramer-negative fractions. CDR3 length: 15 amino acids, cysteine to phenylalanine. Left in the record is the CDR3 DNA by itself, 45 bases read in frame from the first base. A distance of 11 bases separates the germline ends of V and J, which lose 5 bases and 1 base respectively. CDR1 and CDR2 were assigned from the germline V gene (reference sequence) as SEHNR and FQNEAQ.

The receptor was derived from a man between 18 and 29 years old who received the YFV17D yellow fever vaccine. The chain is encoded by TRBV7-9 joined to TRBJ2-2; perhaps TRBD2 is the D gene, with 5 bases matching. The source material was CD8+ T cells sorted from PBMCs, sampled 15 days after the yellow fever booster vaccination. At the DNA level, the sequence is TGTGCCAGCAGCCCACTAGATCTGAACACCGGGGAGCTGTTTTTT. Translation gives CASSPLDLNTGELFF.